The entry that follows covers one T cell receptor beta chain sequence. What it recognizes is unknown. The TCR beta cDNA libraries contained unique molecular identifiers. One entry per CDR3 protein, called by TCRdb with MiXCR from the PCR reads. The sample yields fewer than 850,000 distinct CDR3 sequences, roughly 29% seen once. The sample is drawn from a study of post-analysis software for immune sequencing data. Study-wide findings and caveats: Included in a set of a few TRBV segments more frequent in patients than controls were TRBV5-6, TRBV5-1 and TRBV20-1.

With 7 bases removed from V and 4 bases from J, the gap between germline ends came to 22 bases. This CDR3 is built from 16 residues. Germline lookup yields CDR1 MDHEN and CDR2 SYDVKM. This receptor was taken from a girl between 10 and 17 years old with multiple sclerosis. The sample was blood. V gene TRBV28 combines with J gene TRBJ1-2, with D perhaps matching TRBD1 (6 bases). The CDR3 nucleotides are TGTGCCAGCAAAAATAGGGGGATTACCTCCCCCTATGGCTACACCTTC. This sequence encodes CASKNRGITSPYGYTF.